Below, 25 T cell receptor beta chains from the same sample are listed, as sequenced in a study of identical twins. TCRdb analysed the 5' RACE reads with MiXCR anew, one entry per CDR3 protein. The table records some 260,000 distinct CDR3 sequences, around 15% of them present only once. Input material: memory (CD45RO+) T cells sorted from blood. The source of these receptors is a woman younger than 35 in good health.

V gene TRBV20-1 combines with J gene TRBJ2-3; D unresolved. Germline V gene sequence: CDR1 DFQATT, CDR2 SNEGSKA (reference sequence). The CDR3 runs 12 residues. V was clipped by 7 bases and J by 2 bases, with 10 bases between them. CDR3 coding DNA: TGCAGTGTAGGACGGTTCACAGATACGCAGTATTTT. It codes for CSVGRFTDTQYF.

This chain uses TRBV6-2 or TRBV6-3 with TRBJ2-1; possibly TRBD2 for D (5 bases). The germline gives CDR1 MNHEY, CDR2 SVGEGT. This CDR3 spans 17 amino acids. V lost 0 bases and J lost 8, with 20 bases in between. The CDR3 region has the DNA TGTGCCAGCAGTTACTCGTTCTCCGGCGGGCAATGGTATGAGCAGTTCTTC. The encoded protein is CASSYSFSGGQWYEQFF.

This clonotype showed up just a few times. One end of the junction is discordant with germline, which a read error may explain. This rearrangement joins TRBV11-2 to TRBJ2-7; 14 bases align to TRBD2. CDR3 length: 18 residues. Germline V CDR1 and CDR2: SGHAT, FQNNGV. The CDR3 DNA reads as TGTGCCAGCACCTGGACAGGACTAGCGGGAGGTCGATCCTCCGAGCAGTACTTC. Translated, it gives CASTWTGLAGGRSSEQYF.

This clonotype occurred a few times. The chain recombines TRBV7-2 with TRBJ2-2; unclear D gene. V was shortened by 4 bases and J by 4 bases, with 10 bases between the two germline ends. The CDR3 contains 14 residues. From germline, CDR1 is SGHTA and CDR2 FQGNSA. CDR3: CASSSGLITGELFF. In DNA, the CDR3 is TGTGCCAGCAGCTCGGGCCTGATCACCGGGGAGCTGTTTTTT.

In this sample, this clonotype turned up a few times. The J gene is TRBJ1-2, the V gene TRBV5-1; D perhaps matches TRBD1 (5 bases). The CDR3 is 14 amino acids. V shed 0 bases and J shed 8 bases, with 14 bases lying between them. CDR1 is SGHRS and CDR2 is YFSETQ in the germline V gene. CDR3 nucleotide sequence: TGCGCCAGCAGCTTGGACGGGGGGTTAGGAGGCTACACCTTC. It encodes CASSLDGGLGGYTF.

This clonotype has more than one count but fewer than ten. The gene calls are TRBV13 and TRBJ1-2, with 9 bases lining up with TRBD1. This CDR3 has 14 residues. V lost 4 bases, J lost 4 bases, and 4 bases stayed unmatched. Germline V gives CDR1 PRHDT, CDR2 FYEKMQ (reference sequence). CDR3 DNA sequence: TGTGCCAGCAGCTCTACAGGGGGCAGCTATGGCTACACCTTC. It translates to CASSSTGGSYGYTF.

The chain uses TRBV12-3 or TRBV12-4 and TRBJ2-5; 10 positions agree with TRBD1. Trimming cost V 5 bases and J 5 bases; bases outside gene matches: 5. The CDR3 runs 14 residues. For the CDR3, the DNA is TGTGCCAGCAGTCAGACAGGGGGCGGGGAGACCCAGTACTTC. Translating gives CASSQTGGGETQYF.

In its sample, this clonotype was seen a few times. This chain links TRBV5-1 with TRBJ2-2; D is possibly TRBD2 (6 bases). V gave up 5 bases and J gave up 4 bases, with 18 bases separating them. Germline CDR1 reads SGHRS; CDR2 reads YFSETQ. The CDR3 length is 16 residues. CDR3 amino acids: CASSSSRAGRTGELFF. The CDR3 region has the DNA TGCGCCAGCAGTTCATCCCGGGCGGGGCGCACCGGGGAGCTGTTTTTT.

This clonotype has a handful of counts. The chain combines TRBV12-3 or TRBV12-4 with TRBJ1-5; D unresolved. The CDR3 is made up of 11 amino acids. Trimming took 3 bases from V and 9 from J, leaving 6 bases between them. The CDR3 DNA is TGTGCCAGCAGTTTGGGGATGCCCCAGCATTTT. It encodes CASSLGMPQHF.

The V gene is TRBV3-1, the J gene TRBJ1-4; the D gene is possibly TRBD1 (5 bases). Trimming shortened V by 3 bases and J by 8 bases, and 13 bases separated the two germline ends. Germline-derived CDR1 and CDR2 are LGHDT and YNNKEL (reference sequence). The CDR3 loop spans 14 amino acids. CDR3 in amino acids: CASSQGGFAEKLFF. DNA of the CDR3: TGTGCCAGCAGCCAGGGGGGGTTCGCGGAAAAACTGTTTTTT.

The chain carries TRBV6-2 or TRBV6-3 and TRBJ2-1; D call uncertain. Per the germline V gene, CDR1 is MNHEY and CDR2 is SVGEGT. The CDR3 consists of 14 residues. Trimming took off 0 bases at V and 2 bases at J, with 5 bases between the two ends. The DNA of the CDR3 is TGTGCCAGCAGTTACTCGGAAACCTACAATGAGCAGTTCTTC. It is translated as CASSYSETYNEQFF.

The chain uses TRBV7-6 and TRBJ2-5; 7 bases map to TRBD2. The CDR3 extends over 17 amino acids. Germline CDR1 SGHVS, CDR2 FNYEAQ. The V gene end was trimmed by 0 bases and the J gene end by 4 bases; junction bases not matched to a gene: 11. The CDR3 protein is CASSLAGLERSGETQYF. CDR3 nucleotide sequence: TGTGCCAGCAGCTTAGCCGGACTAGAGCGGTCCGGAGAGACCCAGTACTTC.

This clonotype was observed at least ten times. This rearrangement joins TRBV5-6 to TRBJ2-7; TRBD2 matches at 7 bases. In germline, CDR1 is SGHDT, CDR2 YYEEEE. The ends lost 0 bases at V and 2 bases at J; junction bases unmatched: 2. This CDR3 region has 14 residues. This chain's CDR3 is CASSLGAGTYEQYF. DNA of the CDR3: TGTGCCAGCAGCTTGGGAGCGGGAACCTACGAGCAGTACTTC.

The gene calls are TRBV29-1 and TRBJ1-4; TRBD1 agrees at 7 bases. With V trimmed by 4 bases and J by 8 bases, 10 bases remained unmatched. The CDR3 contains 14 residues. Germline values: CDR1 SQVTM, CDR2 ANQGSEA. CDR3 sequence: CSVGLRDSQEKLFF. CDR3 nucleotide sequence: TGCAGCGTTGGGCTTCGGGACAGCCAAGAAAAACTGTTTTTT.

V usage is TRBV21-1 and J usage is TRBJ2-5; the tabulated D call, TRBD2, remains unverified against the DNA. TRBV21-1 constitutes a pseudogene. The CDR3 covers 14 residues. The CDR3 region is CASSTGLGCETQYF. DNA of the CDR3: TGTGCCAGCAGCACCGGACTAGGTTGCGAGACCCAGTACTTC.

V gene TRBV5-6 combines with J gene TRBJ1-1; the match to TRBD1 covers 7 bases. The CDR3 runs to 15 residues. J lost 4 bases, V lost 6 bases, and 12 bases had no gene match. Germline V gives CDR1 SGHDT, CDR2 YYEEEE. CDR3 amino acids: CASTKNRGGSTEAFF. The DNA of the CDR3 is TGTGCCAGCACCAAAAACAGGGGAGGAAGCACTGAAGCTTTCTTT.

In its sample, this clonotype was seen many times. This chain uses TRBV5-1 with TRBJ2-5, with unresolved D. Germline lookup yields CDR1 SGHRS and CDR2 YFSETQ. This CDR3 spans 12 amino acids. Trimming took off 2 bases at V and 1 base at J, with 3 bases between the two ends. The CDR3 loop is CASSFSQETQYF. In DNA, the CDR3 is TGCGCCAGCAGCTTTTCCCAAGAGACCCAGTACTTC. The full variable domain, completed using reference TRBV5-1 and TRBJ2-5, is KAGVTQTPRYLIKTRGQQVTLSCSPISGHRSVSWYQQTPGQGLQFLFEYFSETQRNKGNFPGRFSGRQFSNSRSEMNVSTLELGDSALYLCASSFSQETQYFGPGTRLLVL.

This clonotype was observed a few times. V is TRBV5-1 and J is TRBJ1-1, with no clear D. The germline gives CDR1 SGHRS, CDR2 YFSETQ. With 4 bases removed from V and 3 bases from J, the gap between germline ends came to 13 bases. The CDR3 runs 14 residues. The CDR3 DNA follows: TGCGCCAGCAGCACCTTATCGGTGGACACTGAAGCTTTCTTT. Translated: CASSTLSVDTEAFF.

The chain employs TRBV19 and TRBJ1-2; TRBD1 is a possible D gene (6 bases). The CDR3 is 14 amino acids. V dropped 1 base and J dropped 6 bases, with 12 bases sitting between them. Germline loops: CDR1 LNHDA, CDR2 SQIVND (reference sequence). CDR3 sequence (DNA): TGTGCCAGTAGTATAGTTTCGGGGGCGAATGGCTACACCTTC. This encodes CASSIVSGANGYTF.

The rearrangement links TRBV5-1 to TRBJ2-2, with 8 bases matching TRBD1. The CDR3 loop spans 14 amino acids. CDR1 SGHRS and CDR2 YFSETQ come from the germline V gene. V lost 5 bases and J lost 0; bases outside the gene matches: 0. The DNA for the CDR3 is TGCGCCAGCAGGACAGGGGCGAACACCGGGGAGCTGTTTTTT. Its protein product is CASRTGANTGELFF.

A few counts support this clonotype. The chain combines TRBV7-2 with TRBJ1-6; 7 bases agree with TRBD1. V shed 3 bases, J shed 9 bases, and the junction held 5 bases outside the gene matches. Germline CDR1 reads SGHTA; CDR2 reads FQGNSA. This CDR3 spans 14 amino acids. The CDR3 region has the DNA TGTGCCAGCAGCTTTCAGGGGGACGGTTCACCCCTCCACTTT. Translation gives CASSFQGDGSPLHF. Complete variable domain (other parts from reference TRBV7-2 and TRBJ1-6): GAGVSQSPSNKVTEKGKDVELRCDPISGHTALYWYRQSLGQGLEFLIYFQGNSAPDKSGLPSDRFSAERTGGSVSTLTIQRTQQEDSAVYLCASSFQGDGSPLHFGNGTRLTVT.

The chain carries TRBV5-6 and TRBJ1-5; maybe TRBD1 (5 bases). V lost 4 bases to trimming and J lost 5 bases, with 13 bases between them. This CDR3 region has 14 residues. CDR1 is SGHDT and CDR2 is YYEEEE in the germline V gene. The CDR3 spells CASSARDGYQPQHF. The CDR3 DNA is TGTGCCAGCAGCGCCCGGGACGGCTATCAGCCCCAGCATTTT.

Only a few counts were recorded for this clonotype. The J gene is TRBJ2-6, the V gene TRBV9; TRBD1 aligns across 11 bases. CDR1 is SGDLS, CDR2 YYNGEE, per germline. Trimming cost V 2 bases and J 2 bases; bases outside gene matches: 6. This CDR3 has 18 amino acids. The CDR3 sequence: CASSVTGTGGAGANVLTF. The CDR3 DNA reads TGTGCCAGCAGCGTCACCGGGACAGGGGGAGCTGGGGCCAACGTCCTGACTTTC.

This clonotype was seen a few times. The V and J genes are TRBV11-1 and TRBJ2-3, with D perhaps matching TRBD2 (5 bases). With 2 bases removed from V and 2 bases from J, the gap between germline ends came to 20 bases. The V gene's germline CDR1 is SGHAT and CDR2 FQDESV (reference sequence). The CDR3 runs to 18 residues. The CDR3 sequence is CASSLFWYGESPTDTQYF. The CDR3 region has the DNA TGTGCCAGCAGCTTATTTTGGTACGGGGAGAGCCCCACAGATACGCAGTATTTT. The variable domain in full, with the rest retrieved from reference TRBV11-1 and TRBJ2-3, is EAEVAQSPRYKITEKSQAVAFWCDPISGHATLYWYRQILGQGPELLVQFQDESVVDDSQLPKDRFSAERLKGVDSTLKIQPAELGDSAMYLCASSLFWYGESPTDTQYFGPGTRLTVL.

The CDR3 here is CATQTGGSTEAFF. In nucleotides, the CDR3 is TGTGCCACTCAGACAGGGGGGAGCACTGAAGCTTTCTTT. The rearrangement joins TRBV12-3 or TRBV12-4 to TRBJ1-1, with 9 bases identical to TRBD1. V lost 10 bases and J lost 4; bases outside the gene matches: 7. This CDR3 contains 13 residues.